The 10 T cell receptor beta chains below were found in one sample sequenced in a study of shared clonotypes between healthy human individuals. The assay was immunoSEQ multiplex PCR, and TCRdb's table has in-frame clones only and misses some. Here the sample spans 1,500,000 or so clones, 97% to 99% being singletons. Material: naive CD4+ T cells sorted from blood. Regarding subset: CD45RA+ positively selected. These receptors were taken from a man aged 30 to 45 in good health.

The genes are TRBV10-2 and TRBJ2-5; tentatively, D is TRBD1 (6 bases). The CDR3 totals 16 residues. Trimming left V 3 bases short and J 5 bases short, with 19 bases between. Per germline, CDR1 WSHSY and CDR2 SAAADI. CDR3 nucleotides: TGCGCCAGCAGTGACCATCCGGGACAAGGTGGTGAGACCCAGTACTTC. Its protein product is CASSDHPGQGGETQYF.

This clone was seen a single time. The gene calls are TRBV7-2 and TRBJ2-7; TRBD1 agrees at 7 bases. Germline trimming cut 2 bases from V and 2 bases from J; bases unmatched to any gene: 6. Germline V gene data show CDR1 as SGHTA and CDR2 as FQGNSA. The CDR3 contains 15 residues. CDR3 residues: CASSLNRDRAYEQYF. CDR3 nucleotide sequence: TGTGCCAGCAGCTTAAATCGTGACAGGGCCTACGAGCAGTACTTC.

V gene TRBV19 combines with J gene TRBJ1-2, with D possibly matching TRBD1 (5 bases). The CDR3 extends over 12 amino acids. Trimming cost V 6 bases and J 8 bases, with 13 bases left between them. Looked up from germline, CDR1 is LNHDA and CDR2 is SQIVND (reference sequence). CDR3 region: CASRVQAGGYTF. CDR3 DNA sequence: TGTGCCAGTAGGGTACAGGCTGGAGGCTACACCTTC.

The chain employs TRBV4-1 and TRBJ2-1; D uncertain. The CDR3 contains 12 residues. Trimming shortened V by 4 bases and J by 9 bases, and 10 bases separated the two germline ends. The germline gives CDR1 MGHRA, CDR2 YSYEKL. CDR3 DNA: TGCGCCAGCAGCCCGGTCTTTGGTGAGCAGTTCTTC. Its protein product is CASSPVFGEQFF.

The chain employs TRBV18 and TRBJ2-1; TRBD1 aligns across 8 bases. Germline V gene sequence: CDR1 KGHSH, CDR2 LQKENI. V lost 4 bases and J lost 5; bases outside the gene matches: 7. CDR3 length: 15 amino acids. The CDR3 sequence: CASSLGRGRDNEQFF. In DNA form, the CDR3 reads TGTGCCAGCTCACTCGGCAGGGGGCGGGACAATGAGCAGTTCTTC.

This clone came up once. The chain recombines TRBV10-3 with TRBJ2-2, with D perhaps matching TRBD1 or TRBD2 (5 bases each). Trimming stripped 4 bases from V and 4 bases from J, with 7 bases between. The CDR3 spans 13 residues. Germline V CDR1 and CDR2: ENHRY, SYGVKD. In DNA, the CDR3 is TGTGCCATCAGTGGGGGGACCACCGGGGAGCTGTTTTTT. This gives the protein CAISGGTTGELFF.

The CDR3 coding sequence is TGCGCCAGCAGCACGAACACTGGCACCGGGGAGCTGTTTTTT. Its translation is CASSTNTGTGELFF. V is TRBV5-1 and J is TRBJ2-2; D is unclear. This CDR3 has 14 amino acids. CDR1 SGHRS and CDR2 YFSETQ come from the germline V gene. The V end lost 4 bases, the J end lost 4 bases, and 11 bases lay between the germline ends.

The chain couples TRBV11-2 to TRBJ2-7; 9 bases map to TRBD2. Germline V lookup: CDR1 SGHAT, CDR2 FQNNGV. J gave up 2 bases and V 5 bases, and 10 bases lay outside the gene matches. This CDR3 spans 16 amino acids. CDR3 bases: TGTGCCAGCAGCATCCTCGGGGCGGGAGGGCCCTACGAGCAGTACTTC. It translates to CASSILGAGGPYEQYF.

The CDR3 here is CASRDGQGTYGYTF. In DNA, the CDR3 is TGTGCCAGCAGGGATGGACAGGGAACGTATGGCTACACCTTC. The V call is TRBV6-6, the J call TRBJ1-2, with 8 bases lining up with TRBD1. CDR3 length equals 14 residues. From germline, CDR1 is MNHNY and CDR2 SVGAGI (reference sequence). The V segment lost 6 bases and the J segment 5 bases; nucleotides outside the gene matches: 8.

Concerning this clone: The same CDR3 arises from other DNA sequences in this sample as well. The chain combines TRBV5-4 with TRBJ1-5; TRBD1 matches 7 bases. The junction had 3 bases not matched to a gene; V was cut back by 4 bases and J by 2 bases. From germline, CDR1 is SGHNT and CDR2 YYREEE (reference sequence). The CDR3 runs 14 residues. The CDR3 loop reads CASSVDRGNQPQHF. The CDR3 DNA is TGTGCCAGCAGCGTCGACAGGGGCAATCAGCCCCAGCATTTT.